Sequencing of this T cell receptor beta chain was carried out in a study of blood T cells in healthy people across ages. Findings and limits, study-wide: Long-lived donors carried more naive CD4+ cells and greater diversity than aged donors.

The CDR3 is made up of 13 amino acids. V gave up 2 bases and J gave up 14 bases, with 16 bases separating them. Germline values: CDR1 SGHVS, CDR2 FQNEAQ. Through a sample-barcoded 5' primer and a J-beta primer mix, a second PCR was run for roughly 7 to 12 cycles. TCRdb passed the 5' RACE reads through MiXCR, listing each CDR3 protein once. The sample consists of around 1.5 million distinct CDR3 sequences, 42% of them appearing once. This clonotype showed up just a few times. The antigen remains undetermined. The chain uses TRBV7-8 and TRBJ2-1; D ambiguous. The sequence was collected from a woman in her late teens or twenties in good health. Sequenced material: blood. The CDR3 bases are TGTGCCAGCAGCTTATATTCCTCGCAATTCGAGTTCTTC. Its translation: CASSLYSSQFEFF.